This T cell receptor beta chain was sequenced in a study of cytomegalovirus exposure and HLA in healthy donors. The PCR ran on 60 Vbeta and 13 Jbeta primers. Original handling: Around 80 million unique TCR beta chains, some 9.9 million of them shared, were counted by a later analysis. The data were produced by immunoSEQ multiplex PCR, yet TCRdb's version contains in-frame clones alone and is incomplete. The V and J calls and clone size were taken over from that table, and D and trimming were inferred from the DNA. Of about 190,000 clones listed, 75% to 90% are singletons. Study results and caveats: Using a false discovery rate of 0.05, a later analysis showed that 16,000 or so TCR beta sequences were associated with HLA alleles.

On this clone: Its antigen is not identified.

The CDR3 contains 15 residues. V lost 5 bases, J lost 6 bases, and 8 bases stayed unmatched. Germline CDR1 SGHTA, CDR2 FQGNSA. The sequencing sample was made of PBMCs. The gene calls are TRBV7-2 and TRBJ2-5; 11 bases align to TRBD2. The sequence derives from a middle-aged man in good health and CMV-seropositive. CDR3 region: CASSVSGGALQTQYF. The CDR3 DNA sequence: TGTGCCAGCAGCGTTAGCGGGGGGGCCCTGCAGACCCAGTACTTC.